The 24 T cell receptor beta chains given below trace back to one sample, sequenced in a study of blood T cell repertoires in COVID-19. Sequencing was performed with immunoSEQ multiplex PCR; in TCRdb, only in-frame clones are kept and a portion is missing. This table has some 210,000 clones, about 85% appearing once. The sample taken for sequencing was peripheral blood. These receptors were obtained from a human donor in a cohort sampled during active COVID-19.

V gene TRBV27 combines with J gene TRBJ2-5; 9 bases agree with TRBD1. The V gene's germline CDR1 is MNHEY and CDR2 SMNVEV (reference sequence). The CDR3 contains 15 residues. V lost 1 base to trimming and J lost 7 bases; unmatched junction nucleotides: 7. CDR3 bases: TGTGCCAGCAGTTTATTGGGACAGGGCAAGGGGACCCAGTACTTC. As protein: CASSLLGQGKGTQYF.

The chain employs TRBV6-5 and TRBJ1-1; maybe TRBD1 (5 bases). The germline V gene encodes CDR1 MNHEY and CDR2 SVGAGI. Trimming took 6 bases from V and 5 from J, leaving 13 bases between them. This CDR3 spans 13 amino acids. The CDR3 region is CASSEEGSTEAFF. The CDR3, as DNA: TGTGCCAGCAGCGAGGAGGGGAGTACTGAAGCTTTCTTT.

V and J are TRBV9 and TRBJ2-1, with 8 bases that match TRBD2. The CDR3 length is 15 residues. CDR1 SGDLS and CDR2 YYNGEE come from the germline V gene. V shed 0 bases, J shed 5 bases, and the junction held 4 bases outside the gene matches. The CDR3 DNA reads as TGTGCCAGCAGCGTAGCCACTAGCGGACACAATGAGCAGTTCTTC. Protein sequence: CASSVATSGHNEQFF.

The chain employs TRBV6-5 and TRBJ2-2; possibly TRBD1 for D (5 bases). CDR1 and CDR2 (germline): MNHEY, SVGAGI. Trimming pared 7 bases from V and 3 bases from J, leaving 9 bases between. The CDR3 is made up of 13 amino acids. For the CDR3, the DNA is TGTGCCAGCAAGTCAGGGTACACCGGGGAGCTGTTTTTT. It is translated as CASKSGYTGELFF.

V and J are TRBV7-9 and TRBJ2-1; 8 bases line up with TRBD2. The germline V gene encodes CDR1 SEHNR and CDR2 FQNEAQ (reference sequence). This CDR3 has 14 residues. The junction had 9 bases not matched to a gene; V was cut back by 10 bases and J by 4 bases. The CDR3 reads CAMQLAEHYNEQFF. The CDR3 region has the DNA TGTGCCATGCAACTAGCGGAACATTACAATGAGCAGTTCTTC.

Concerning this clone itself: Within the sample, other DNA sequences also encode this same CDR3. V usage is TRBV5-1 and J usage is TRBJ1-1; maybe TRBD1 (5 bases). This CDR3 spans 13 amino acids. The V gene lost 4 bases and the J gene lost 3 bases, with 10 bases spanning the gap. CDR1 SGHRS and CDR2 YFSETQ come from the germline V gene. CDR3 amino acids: CASSPGTDTEAFF. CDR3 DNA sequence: TGCGCCAGCAGCCCCGGGACTGACACTGAAGCTTTCTTT.

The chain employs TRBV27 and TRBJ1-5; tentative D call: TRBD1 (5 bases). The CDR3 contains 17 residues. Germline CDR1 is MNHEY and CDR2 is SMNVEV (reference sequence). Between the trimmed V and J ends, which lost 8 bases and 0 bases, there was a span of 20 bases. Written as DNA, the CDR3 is TGTGCCAGCCGAGACGGGACTCTTGATTATAGCAATCAGCCCCAGCATTTT. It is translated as CASRDGTLDYSNQPQHF.

The CDR3 is CASSLLQGARTGELFF. In nucleotides, the CDR3 is TGCGCCAGCAGCTTACTACAGGGGGCGCGAACCGGGGAGCTGTTTTTT. The chain is built from TRBV5-1 and TRBJ2-2; 9 positions agree with TRBD1. The CDR3 is 16 amino acids. Trimming cost V 2 bases and J 5 bases; bases outside gene matches: 7. Germline V lookup: CDR1 SGHRS, CDR2 YFSETQ.

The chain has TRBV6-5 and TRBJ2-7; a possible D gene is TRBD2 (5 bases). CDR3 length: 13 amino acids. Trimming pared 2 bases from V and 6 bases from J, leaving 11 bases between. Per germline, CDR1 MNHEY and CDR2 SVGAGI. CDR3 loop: CASSYASRGEQYF. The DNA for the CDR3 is TGTGCCAGCAGTTACGCGTCACGGGGCGAGCAGTACTTC.

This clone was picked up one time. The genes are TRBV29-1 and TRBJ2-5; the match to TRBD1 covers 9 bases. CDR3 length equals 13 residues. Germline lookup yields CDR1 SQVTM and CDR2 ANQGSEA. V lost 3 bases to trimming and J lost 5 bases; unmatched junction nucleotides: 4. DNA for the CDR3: TGCAGCGTTGAGACAGGGGGAGGGGAGACCCAGTACTTC. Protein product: CSVETGGGETQYF.

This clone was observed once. This CDR3 is CASPLAGYDTQYF. The CDR3 DNA is TGTGCCAGCCCTCTAGCGGGATATGATACGCAGTATTTT. The chain carries TRBV6-5 and TRBJ2-3; 9 nucleotides match TRBD2. V was pared by 8 bases and J by 6 bases, with 6 bases of the junction left unmatched. Per germline, CDR1 MNHEY and CDR2 SVGAGI. This CDR3 has 13 residues.

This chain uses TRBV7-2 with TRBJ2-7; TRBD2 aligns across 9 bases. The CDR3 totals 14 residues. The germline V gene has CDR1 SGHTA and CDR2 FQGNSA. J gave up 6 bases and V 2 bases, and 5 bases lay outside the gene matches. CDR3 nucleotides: TGTGCCAGCAGCTTACGGACTAGCGTACCCGAGCAGTACTTC. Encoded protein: CASSLRTSVPEQYF. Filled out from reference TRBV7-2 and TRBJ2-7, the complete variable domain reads GAGVSQSPSNKVTEKGKDVELRCDPISGHTALYWYRQSLGQGLEFLIYFQGNSAPDKSGLPSDRFSAERTGGSVSTLTIQRTQQEDSAVYLCASSLRTSVPEQYFGPGTRLTVT.

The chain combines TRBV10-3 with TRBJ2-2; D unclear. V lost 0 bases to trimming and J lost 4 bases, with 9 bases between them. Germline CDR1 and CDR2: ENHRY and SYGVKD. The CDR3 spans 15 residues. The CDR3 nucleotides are TGTGCCATCAGTGAGTCGACTTCTGGCACCGGGGAGCTGTTTTTT. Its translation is CAISESTSGTGELFF.

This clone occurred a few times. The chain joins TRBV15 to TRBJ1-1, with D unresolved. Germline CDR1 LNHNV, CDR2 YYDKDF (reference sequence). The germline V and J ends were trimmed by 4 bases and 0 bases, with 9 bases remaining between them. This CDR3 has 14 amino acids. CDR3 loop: CATSKRSMNTEAFF. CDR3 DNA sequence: TGTGCCACCAGCAAAAGAAGCATGAACACTGAAGCTTTCTTT.

In nucleotides, the CDR3 is TGCGCCAGCAGCTCGGGACTGACCGACAATGAGCAGTTCTTC. This encodes CASSSGLTDNEQFF. The V and J genes are TRBV5-1 and TRBJ2-1, with D possibly being TRBD2 (6 bases). Deletions cut 3 bases from V and 5 bases from J, with 12 bases between. The CDR3 length is 14 residues. Germline V gene sequence: CDR1 SGHRS, CDR2 YFSETQ. The full variable domain, rest sourced from reference TRBV5-1 and TRBJ2-1, is KAGVTQTPRYLIKTRGQQVTLSCSPISGHRSVSWYQQTPGQGLQFLFEYFSETQRNKGNFPGRFSGRQFSNSRSEMNVSTLELGDSALYLCASSSGLTDNEQFFGPGTRLTVL.

The CDR3 is CAISSPRLAEAFQETQYF. The CDR3 coding sequence is TGTGCCATCAGTTCCCCCCGGCTAGCGGAGGCCTTCCAAGAGACCCAGTACTTC. V and J are TRBV10-3 and TRBJ2-5; TRBD2 aligns across 7 bases. V lost 5 bases to trimming and J lost 1 base; unmatched junction nucleotides: 16. The CDR3 contains 18 residues. Per the germline V gene, CDR1 is ENHRY and CDR2 is SYGVKD.

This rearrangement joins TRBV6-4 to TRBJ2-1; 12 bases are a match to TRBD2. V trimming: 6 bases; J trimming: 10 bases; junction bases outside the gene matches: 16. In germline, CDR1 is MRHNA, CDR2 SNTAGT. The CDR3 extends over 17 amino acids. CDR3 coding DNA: TGTGCCAGCAGGAAACTAGCGGGAGGATCCCACATCAGGGAGCAGTTCTTC. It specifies CASRKLAGGSHIREQFF.

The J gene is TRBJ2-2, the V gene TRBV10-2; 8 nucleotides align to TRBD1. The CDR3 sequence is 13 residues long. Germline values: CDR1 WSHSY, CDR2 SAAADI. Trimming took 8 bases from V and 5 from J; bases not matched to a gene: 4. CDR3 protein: CASRDRGTGELFF. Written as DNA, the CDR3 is TGCGCCAGCCGCGACAGGGGAACCGGGGAGCTGTTTTTT.

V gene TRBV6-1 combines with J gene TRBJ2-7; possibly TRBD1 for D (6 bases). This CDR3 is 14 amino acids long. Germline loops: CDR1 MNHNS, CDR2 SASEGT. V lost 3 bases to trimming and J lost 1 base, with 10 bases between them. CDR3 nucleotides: TGTGCCAGCAGTGATCAGGGGTCATCCTACGAGCAGTACTTC. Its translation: CASSDQGSSYEQYF.

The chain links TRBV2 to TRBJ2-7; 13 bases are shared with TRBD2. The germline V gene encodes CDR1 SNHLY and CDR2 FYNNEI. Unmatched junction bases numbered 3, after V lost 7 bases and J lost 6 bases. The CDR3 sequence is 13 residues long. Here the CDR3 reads CASNRLAGGEQYF. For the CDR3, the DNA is TGTGCCAGCAACCGACTAGCGGGAGGCGAGCAGTACTTC.

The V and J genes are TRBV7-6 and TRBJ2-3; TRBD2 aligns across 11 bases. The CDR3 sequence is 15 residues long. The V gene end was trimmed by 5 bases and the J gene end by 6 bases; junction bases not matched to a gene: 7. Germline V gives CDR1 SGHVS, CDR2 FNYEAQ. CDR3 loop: CASSKGLAGGDTQYF. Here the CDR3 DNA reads TGTGCCAGCAGCAAAGGTCTAGCGGGGGGTGATACGCAGTATTTT. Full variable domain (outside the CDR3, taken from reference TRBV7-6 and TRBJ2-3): GAGVSQSPRYKVTKRGQDVALRCDPISGHVSLYWYRQALGQGPEFLTYFNYEAQQDKSGLPNDRFSAERPEGSISTLTIQRTEQRDSAMYRCASSKGLAGGDTQYFGPGTRLTVL.

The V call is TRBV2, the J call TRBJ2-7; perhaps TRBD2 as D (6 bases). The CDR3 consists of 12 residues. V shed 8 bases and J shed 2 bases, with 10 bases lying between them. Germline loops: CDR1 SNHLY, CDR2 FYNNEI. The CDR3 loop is CASGLPTYEQYF. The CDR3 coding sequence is TGTGCCAGCGGACTACCTACCTACGAGCAGTACTTC.

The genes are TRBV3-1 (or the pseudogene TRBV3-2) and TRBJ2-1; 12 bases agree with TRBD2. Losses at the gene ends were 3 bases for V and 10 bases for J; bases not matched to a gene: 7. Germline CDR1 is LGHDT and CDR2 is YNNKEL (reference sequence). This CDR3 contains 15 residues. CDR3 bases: TGTGCCAGCAGCCAGGGTCTAGCGGGGGGGAGGGAGCAGTTCTTC. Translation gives CASSQGLAGGREQFF.

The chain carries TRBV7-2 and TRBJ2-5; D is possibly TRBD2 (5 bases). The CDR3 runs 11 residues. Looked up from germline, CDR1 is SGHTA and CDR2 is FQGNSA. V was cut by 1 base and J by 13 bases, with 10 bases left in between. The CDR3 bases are TGTGCCAGCAGCTTAGGGGAGATATCGTACTTC. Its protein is CASSLGEISYF.